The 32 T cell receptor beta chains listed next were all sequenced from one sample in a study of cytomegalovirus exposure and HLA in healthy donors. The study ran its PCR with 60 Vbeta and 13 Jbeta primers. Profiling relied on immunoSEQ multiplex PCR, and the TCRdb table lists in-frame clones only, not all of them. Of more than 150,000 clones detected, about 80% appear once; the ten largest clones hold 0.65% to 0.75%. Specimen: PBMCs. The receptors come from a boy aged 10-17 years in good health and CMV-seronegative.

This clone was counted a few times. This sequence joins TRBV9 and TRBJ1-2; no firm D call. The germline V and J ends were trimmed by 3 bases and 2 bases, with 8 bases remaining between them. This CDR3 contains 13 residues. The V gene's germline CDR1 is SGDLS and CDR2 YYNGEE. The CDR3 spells CASSGVRNYGYTF. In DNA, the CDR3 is TGTGCCAGCAGCGGCGTTCGAAACTATGGCTACACCTTC.

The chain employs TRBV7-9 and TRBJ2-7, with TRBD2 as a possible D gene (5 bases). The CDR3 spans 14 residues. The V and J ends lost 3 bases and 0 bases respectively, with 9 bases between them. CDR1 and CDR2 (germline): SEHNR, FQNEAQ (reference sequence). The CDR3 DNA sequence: TGTGCCAGCAGCTTGACTACGAGCTCCTACGAGCAGTACTTC. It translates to CASSLTTSSYEQYF.

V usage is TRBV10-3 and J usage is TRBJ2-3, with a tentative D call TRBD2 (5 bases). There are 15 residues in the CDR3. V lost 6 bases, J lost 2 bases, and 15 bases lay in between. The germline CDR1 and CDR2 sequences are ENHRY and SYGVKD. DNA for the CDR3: TGTGCCATCAGCCCCGGACTTTCTTACACAGATACGCAGTATTTT. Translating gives CAISPGLSYTDTQYF.

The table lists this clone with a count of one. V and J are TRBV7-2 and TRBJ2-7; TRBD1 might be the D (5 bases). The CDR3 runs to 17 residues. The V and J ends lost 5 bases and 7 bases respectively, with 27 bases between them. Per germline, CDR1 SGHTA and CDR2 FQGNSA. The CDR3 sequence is CASSLTLERAGQEEQYF. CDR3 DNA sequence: TGTGCCAGCAGCCTCACCCTCGAAAGGGCAGGGCAGGAAGAGCAGTACTTC.

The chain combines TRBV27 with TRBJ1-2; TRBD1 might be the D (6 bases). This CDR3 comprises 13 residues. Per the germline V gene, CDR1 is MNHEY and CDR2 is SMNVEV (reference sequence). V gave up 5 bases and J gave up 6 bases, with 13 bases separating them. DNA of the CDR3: TGTGCCAGCAGTCTCTCCTCAGGGGATGGCTACACCTTC. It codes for CASSLSSGDGYTF.

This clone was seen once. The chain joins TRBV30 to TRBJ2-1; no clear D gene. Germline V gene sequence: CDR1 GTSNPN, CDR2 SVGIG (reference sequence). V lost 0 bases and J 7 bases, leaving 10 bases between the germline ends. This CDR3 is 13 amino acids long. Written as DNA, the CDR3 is TGTGCCTGGAGTGTAAACAGTCTGAATGAGCAGTTCTTC. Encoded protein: CAWSVNSLNEQFF.

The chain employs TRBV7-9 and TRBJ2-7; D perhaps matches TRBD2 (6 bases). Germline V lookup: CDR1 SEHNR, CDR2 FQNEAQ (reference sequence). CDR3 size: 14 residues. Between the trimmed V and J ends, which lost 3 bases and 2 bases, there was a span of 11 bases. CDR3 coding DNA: TGTGCCAGCAGCTTCCTAGCGCGCCCCTACGAGCAGTACTTC. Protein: CASSFLARPYEQYF.

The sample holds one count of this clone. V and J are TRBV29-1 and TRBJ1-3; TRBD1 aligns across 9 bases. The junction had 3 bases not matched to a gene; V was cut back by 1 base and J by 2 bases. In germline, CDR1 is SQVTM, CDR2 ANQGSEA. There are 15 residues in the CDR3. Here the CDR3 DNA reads TGCAGCGTTGAAGGGACAGGGGAACCTGGAAACACCATATATTTT. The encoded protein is CSVEGTGEPGNTIYF.

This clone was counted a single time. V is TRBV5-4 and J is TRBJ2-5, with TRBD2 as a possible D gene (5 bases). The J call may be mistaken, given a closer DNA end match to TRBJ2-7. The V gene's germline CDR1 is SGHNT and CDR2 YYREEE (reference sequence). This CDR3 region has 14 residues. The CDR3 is CASSFSPSQDEQYF. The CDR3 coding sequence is TGTGCCAGCAGCTTTAGCCCTAGCCAAGACGAGCAGTACTTC.

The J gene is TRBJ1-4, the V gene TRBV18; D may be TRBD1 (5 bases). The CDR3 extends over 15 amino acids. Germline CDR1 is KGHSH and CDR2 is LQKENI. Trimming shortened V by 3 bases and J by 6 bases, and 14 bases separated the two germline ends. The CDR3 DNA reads TGTGCCAGCTCACCCTTACGGGGGTACGATGAAAAACTGTTTTTT. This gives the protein CASSPLRGYDEKLFF.

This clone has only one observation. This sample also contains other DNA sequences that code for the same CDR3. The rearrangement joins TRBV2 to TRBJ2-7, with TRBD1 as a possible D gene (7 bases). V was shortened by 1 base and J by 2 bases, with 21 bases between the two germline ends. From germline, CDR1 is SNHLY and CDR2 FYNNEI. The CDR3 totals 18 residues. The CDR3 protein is CASSEGWNDRAGTYEQYF. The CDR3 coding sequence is TGTGCCAGCAGTGAAGGATGGAATGACAGGGCGGGAACCTACGAGCAGTACTTC.

The CDR3 is CASSGETGGETQYF. The CDR3 DNA sequence: TGTGCCAGCAGCGGGGAGACAGGGGGAGAGACCCAGTACTTC. V usage is TRBV5-4 and J usage is TRBJ2-5, with TRBD1 matching 9 bases. This CDR3 has 14 amino acids. Germline CDR1 reads SGHNT; CDR2 reads YYREEE (reference sequence). J gave up 4 bases and V 4 bases, and 5 bases lay outside the gene matches.

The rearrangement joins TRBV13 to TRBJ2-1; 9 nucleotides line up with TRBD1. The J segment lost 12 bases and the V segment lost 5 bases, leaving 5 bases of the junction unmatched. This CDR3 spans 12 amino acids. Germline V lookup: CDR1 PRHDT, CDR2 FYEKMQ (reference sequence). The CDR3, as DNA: TGTGCCAGCAGCGGACCGGGACAGGGGCAGTTCTTC. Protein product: CASSGPGQGQFF.

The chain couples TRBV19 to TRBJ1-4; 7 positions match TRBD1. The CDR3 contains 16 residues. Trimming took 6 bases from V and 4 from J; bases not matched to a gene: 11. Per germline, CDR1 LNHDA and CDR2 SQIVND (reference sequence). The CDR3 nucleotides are TGTGCCAGTAGCCTTAGGCGAGGACAGGTTAATGAAAAACTGTTTTTT. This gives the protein CASSLRRGQVNEKLFF.

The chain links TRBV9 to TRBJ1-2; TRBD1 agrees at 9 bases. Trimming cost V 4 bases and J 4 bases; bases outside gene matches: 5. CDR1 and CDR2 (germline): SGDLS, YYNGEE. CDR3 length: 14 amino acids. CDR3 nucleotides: TGTGCCAGCAGCCCAGGGACAGGGTTCTATGGCTACACCTTC. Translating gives CASSPGTGFYGYTF.

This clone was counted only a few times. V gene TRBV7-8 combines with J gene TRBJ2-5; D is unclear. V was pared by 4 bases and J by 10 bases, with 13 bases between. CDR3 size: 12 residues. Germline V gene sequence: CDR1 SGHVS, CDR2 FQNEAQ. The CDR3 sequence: CASSSLVPGQYF. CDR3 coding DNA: TGTGCCAGCAGCTCCCTCGTCCCCGGCCAGTACTTC.

The CDR3 DNA is TGTGCCAGCTCACGAAAGGGGCCAGGGTTTCCCTACGAGCAGTACTTC. It is translated as CASSRKGPGFPYEQYF. The V gene is TRBV18, the J gene TRBJ2-7; perhaps TRBD1 as D (5 bases). This CDR3 has 16 amino acids. Trimming removed 4 bases at V and 2 bases at J, with 18 bases between. Germline CDR1 KGHSH, CDR2 LQKENI.

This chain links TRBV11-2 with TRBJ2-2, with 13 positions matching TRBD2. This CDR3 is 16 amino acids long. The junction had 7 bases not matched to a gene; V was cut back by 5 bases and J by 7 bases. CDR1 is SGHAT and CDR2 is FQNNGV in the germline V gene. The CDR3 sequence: CASSLGLAGVIGELFF. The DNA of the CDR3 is TGTGCCAGCAGCCTAGGACTAGCGGGAGTGATCGGGGAGCTGTTTTTT.

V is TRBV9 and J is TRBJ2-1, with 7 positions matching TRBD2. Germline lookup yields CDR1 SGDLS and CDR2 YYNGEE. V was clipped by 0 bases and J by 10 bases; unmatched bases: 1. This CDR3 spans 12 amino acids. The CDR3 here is CASSVGRGEQFF. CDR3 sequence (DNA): TGTGCCAGCAGCGTAGGGCGGGGGGAGCAGTTCTTC.

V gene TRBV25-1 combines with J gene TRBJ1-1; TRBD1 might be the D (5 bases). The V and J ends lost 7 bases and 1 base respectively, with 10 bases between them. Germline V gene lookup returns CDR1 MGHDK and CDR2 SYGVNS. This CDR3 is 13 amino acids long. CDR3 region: CASMKQANTEAFF. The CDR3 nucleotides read TGTGCCAGCATGAAACAGGCGAACACTGAAGCTTTCTTT.

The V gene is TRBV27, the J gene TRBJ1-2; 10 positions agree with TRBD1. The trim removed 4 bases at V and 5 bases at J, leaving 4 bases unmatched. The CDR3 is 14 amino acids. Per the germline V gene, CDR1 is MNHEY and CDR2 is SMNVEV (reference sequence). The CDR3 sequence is CASSSADRGYGYTF. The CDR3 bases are TGTGCCAGCAGTTCCGCGGACAGGGGGTATGGCTACACCTTC.

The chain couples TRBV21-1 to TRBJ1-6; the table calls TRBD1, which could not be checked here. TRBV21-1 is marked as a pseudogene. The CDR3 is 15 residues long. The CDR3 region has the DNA TGTGCCAGCGCCCCCAGGGTGAGTAGAGATTCACCCCTCCACTTT. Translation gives CASAPRVSRDSPLHF.

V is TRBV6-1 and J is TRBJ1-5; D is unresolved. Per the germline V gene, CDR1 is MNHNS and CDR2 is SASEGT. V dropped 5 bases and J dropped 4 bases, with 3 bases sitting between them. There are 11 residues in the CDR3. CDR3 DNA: TGTGCCAGCAGTTCTAATCAGCCCCAGCATTTT. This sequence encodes CASSSNQPQHF.

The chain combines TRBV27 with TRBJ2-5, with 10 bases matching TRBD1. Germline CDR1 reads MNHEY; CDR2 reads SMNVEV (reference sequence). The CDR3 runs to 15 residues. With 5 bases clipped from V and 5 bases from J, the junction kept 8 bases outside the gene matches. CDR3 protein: CASSHTTGGRETQYF. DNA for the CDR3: TGTGCCAGCAGTCATACGACAGGGGGCAGGGAGACCCAGTACTTC.

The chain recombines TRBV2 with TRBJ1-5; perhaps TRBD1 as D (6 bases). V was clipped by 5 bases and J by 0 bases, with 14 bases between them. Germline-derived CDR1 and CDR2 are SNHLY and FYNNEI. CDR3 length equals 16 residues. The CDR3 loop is CASSLETGYSNQPQHF. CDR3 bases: TGTGCCAGCAGTCTTGAGACAGGCTATAGCAATCAGCCCCAGCATTTT.

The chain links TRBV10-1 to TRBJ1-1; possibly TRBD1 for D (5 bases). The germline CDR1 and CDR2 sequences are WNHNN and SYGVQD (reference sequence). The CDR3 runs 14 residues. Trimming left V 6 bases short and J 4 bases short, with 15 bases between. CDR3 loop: CASSPTIRGTEAFF. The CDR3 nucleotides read TGCGCCAGCAGCCCGACGATTAGGGGCACTGAAGCTTTCTTT.

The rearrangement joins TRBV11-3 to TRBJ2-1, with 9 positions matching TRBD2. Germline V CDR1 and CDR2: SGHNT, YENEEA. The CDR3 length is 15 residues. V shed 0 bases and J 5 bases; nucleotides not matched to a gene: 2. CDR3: CASSLDSGSDNEQFF. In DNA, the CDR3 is TGTGCCAGCAGCTTAGATAGCGGGAGCGACAATGAGCAGTTCTTC.

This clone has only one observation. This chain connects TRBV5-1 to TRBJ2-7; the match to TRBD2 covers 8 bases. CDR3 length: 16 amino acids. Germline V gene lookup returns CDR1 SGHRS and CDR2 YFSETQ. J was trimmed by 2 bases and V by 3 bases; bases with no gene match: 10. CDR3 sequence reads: CASSSQPGLGAYEQYF. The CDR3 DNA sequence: TGCGCCAGCAGCTCACAGCCGGGACTAGGCGCCTACGAGCAGTACTTC.

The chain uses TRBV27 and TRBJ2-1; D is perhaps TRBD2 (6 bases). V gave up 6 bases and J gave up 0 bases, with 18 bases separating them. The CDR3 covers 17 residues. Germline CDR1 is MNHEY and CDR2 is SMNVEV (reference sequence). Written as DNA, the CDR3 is TGTGCCAGCAGCAATCTCGGGGGTTGGGGCTCCTACAATGAGCAGTTCTTC. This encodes CASSNLGGWGSYNEQFF.

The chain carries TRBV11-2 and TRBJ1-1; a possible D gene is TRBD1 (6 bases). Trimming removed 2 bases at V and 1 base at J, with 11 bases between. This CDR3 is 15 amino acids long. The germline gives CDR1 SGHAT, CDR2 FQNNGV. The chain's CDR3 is CASSLTGTKNTEAFF. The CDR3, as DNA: TGTGCCAGCAGCTTAACGGGGACAAAGAACACTGAAGCTTTCTTT.

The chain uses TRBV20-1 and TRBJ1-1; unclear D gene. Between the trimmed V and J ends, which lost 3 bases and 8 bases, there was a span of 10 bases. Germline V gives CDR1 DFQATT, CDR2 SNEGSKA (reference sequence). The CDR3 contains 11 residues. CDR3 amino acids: CSASSRIEAFF. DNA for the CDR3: TGCAGTGCTAGTTCCAGGATAGAAGCTTTCTTT.

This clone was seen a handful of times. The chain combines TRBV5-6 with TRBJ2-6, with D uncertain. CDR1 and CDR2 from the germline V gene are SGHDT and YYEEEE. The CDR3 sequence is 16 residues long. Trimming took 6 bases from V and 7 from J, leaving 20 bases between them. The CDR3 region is CASTNGLQSPANVLTF. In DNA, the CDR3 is TGTGCCAGCACCAACGGTCTACAGTCGCCTGCCAACGTCCTGACTTTC.